Many counts were recorded for the clone carrying this T cell receptor beta chain. This sample includes further DNA sequences coding for the same CDR3. The data derive from a study of blood T cell repertoires in COVID-19. Study background: From T cells, B-cell-depleted T cells, or PBMCs came the material, which was cDNA or gDNA.

In terms of age and location, participants ranged from roughly 18 to 100 years and lived in about two dozen US areas. Assignment of participants to cohorts was predicated upon participant-reported clinical history. Produced via immunoSEQ multiplex PCR; TCRdb's table is partial and in-frame only. The sample shows 400,000 to 500,000 clones, 70% to 90% of them seen only once. V shed 1 base, J shed 5 bases, and the junction held 4 bases outside the gene matches. CDR3 length: 14 residues. Germline V lookup: CDR1 MNHNS, CDR2 SASEGT. The clonotype originates from a woman aged 18-35 years who had been exposed to COVID-19. Sequencing was carried out using PBMCs or T cells enriched from blood (not recorded which). The V and J genes are TRBV6-1 and TRBJ1-2, with 7 bases lining up with TRBD1. CDR3 region: CASSEGTGLYGYTF. CDR3 DNA: TGTGCCAGCAGTGAAGGGACAGGACTTTATGGCTACACCTTC.